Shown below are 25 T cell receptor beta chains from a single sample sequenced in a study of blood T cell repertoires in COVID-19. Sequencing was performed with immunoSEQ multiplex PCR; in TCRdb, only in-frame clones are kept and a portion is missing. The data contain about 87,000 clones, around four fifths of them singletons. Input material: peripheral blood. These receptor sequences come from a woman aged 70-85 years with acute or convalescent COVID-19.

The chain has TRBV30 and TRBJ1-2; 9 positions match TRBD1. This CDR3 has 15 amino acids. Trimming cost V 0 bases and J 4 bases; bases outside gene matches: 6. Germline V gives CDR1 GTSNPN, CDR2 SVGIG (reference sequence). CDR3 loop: CAWSVWGTGFYGYTF. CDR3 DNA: TGTGCCTGGAGTGTATGGGGGACAGGGTTCTATGGCTACACCTTC.

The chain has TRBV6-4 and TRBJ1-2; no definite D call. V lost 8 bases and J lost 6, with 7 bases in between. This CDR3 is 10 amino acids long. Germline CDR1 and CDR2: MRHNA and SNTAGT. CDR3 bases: TGTGCCAGCGAGATAGATGGCTACACCTTC. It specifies CASEIDGYTF.

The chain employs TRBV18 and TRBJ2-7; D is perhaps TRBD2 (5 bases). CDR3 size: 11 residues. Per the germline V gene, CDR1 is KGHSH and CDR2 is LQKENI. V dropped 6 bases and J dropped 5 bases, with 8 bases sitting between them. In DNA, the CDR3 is TGTGCCAGCTCGGGGAGCGACGAGCAGTACTTC. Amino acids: CASSGSDEQYF.

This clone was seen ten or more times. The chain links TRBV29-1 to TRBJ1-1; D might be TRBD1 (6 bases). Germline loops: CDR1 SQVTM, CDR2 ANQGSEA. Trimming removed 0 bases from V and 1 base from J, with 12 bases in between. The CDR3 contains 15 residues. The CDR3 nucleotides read TGCAGCGTTGAAGAGGACAGCACCTCGAACACTGAAGCTTTCTTT. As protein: CSVEEDSTSNTEAFF.

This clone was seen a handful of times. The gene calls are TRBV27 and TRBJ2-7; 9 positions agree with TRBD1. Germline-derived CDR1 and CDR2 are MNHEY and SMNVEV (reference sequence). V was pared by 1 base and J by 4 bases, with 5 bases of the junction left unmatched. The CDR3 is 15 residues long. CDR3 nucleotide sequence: TGTGCCAGCAGTTTATTGGGACAGGGACGATACGAGCAGTACTTC. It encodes CASSLLGQGRYEQYF.

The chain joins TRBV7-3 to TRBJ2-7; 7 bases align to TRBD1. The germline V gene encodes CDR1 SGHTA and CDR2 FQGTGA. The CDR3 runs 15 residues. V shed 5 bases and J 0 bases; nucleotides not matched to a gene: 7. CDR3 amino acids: CASSVTGVSSYEQYF. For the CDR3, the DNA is TGTGCCAGCAGCGTTACAGGGGTCTCCTCCTACGAGCAGTACTTC.

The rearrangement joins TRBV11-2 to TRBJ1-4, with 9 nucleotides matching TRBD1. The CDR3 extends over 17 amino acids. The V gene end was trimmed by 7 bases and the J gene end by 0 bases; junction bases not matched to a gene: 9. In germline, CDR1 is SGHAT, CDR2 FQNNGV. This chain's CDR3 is CASKDYRQGATNEKLFF. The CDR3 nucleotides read TGTGCCAGCAAGGATTACAGACAGGGGGCAACTAATGAAAAACTGTTTTTT.

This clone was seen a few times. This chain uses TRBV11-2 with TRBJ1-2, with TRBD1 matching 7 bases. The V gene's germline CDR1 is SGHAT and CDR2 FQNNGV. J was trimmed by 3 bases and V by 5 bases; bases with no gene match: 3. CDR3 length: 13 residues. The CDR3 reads CASSPGTDYGYTF. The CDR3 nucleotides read TGTGCCAGCAGCCCTGGGACAGACTATGGCTACACCTTC.

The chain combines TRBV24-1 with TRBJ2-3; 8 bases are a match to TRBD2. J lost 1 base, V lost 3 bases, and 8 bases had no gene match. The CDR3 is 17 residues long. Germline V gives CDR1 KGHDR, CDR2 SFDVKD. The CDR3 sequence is CATSDPRGSGGTDTQYF. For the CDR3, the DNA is TGTGCCACCAGTGATCCCCGAGGTAGCGGGGGCACAGATACGCAGTATTTT.

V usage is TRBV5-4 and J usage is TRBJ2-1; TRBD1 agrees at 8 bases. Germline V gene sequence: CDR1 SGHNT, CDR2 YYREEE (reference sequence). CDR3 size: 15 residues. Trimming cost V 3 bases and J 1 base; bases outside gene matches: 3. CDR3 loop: CASSYGQGSYNEQFF. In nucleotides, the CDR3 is TGTGCCAGCAGCTACGGACAGGGTTCCTACAATGAGCAGTTCTTC.

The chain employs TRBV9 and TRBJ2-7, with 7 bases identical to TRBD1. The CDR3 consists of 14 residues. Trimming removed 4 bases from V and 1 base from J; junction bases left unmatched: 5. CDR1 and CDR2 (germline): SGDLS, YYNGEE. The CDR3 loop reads CASSPWDSSYEQYF. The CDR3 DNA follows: TGTGCCAGCAGCCCTTGGGACAGTTCCTACGAGCAGTACTTC. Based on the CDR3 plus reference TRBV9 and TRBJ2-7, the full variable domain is DSGVTQTPKHLITATGQRVTLRCSPRSGDLSVYWYQQSLDQGLQFLIQYYNGEERAKGNILERFSAQQFPDLHSELNLSSLELGDSALYFCASSPWDSSYEQYFGPGTRLTVT.

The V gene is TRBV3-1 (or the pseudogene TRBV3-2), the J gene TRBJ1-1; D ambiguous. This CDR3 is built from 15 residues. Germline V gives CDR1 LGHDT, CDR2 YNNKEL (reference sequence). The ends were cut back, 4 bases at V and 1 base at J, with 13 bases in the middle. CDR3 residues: CASSLFSAENTEAFF. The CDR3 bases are TGTGCCAGCAGCCTCTTTTCTGCAGAGAACACTGAAGCTTTCTTT.

The CDR3 DNA is TGTGCCAGCAGACAGAGGGAGGGGGACTTCGCGAACACCGGGGAGCTGTTTTTT. Translation gives CASRQREGDFANTGELFF. The rearrangement uses TRBV4-2 and TRBJ2-2, with D possibly matching TRBD2 (7 bases). The CDR3 is 18 amino acids. V was clipped by 6 bases and J by 0 bases, with 20 bases between them. The germline gives CDR1 LGHNA, CDR2 YNFKEQ.

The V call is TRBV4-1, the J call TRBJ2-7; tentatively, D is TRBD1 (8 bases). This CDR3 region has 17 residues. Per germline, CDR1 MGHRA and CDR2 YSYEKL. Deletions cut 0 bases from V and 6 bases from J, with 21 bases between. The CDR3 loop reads CASSQDPRTGRDVEQYF. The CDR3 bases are TGCGCCAGCAGCCAAGACCCGCGGACAGGGAGGGACGTCGAGCAGTACTTC.

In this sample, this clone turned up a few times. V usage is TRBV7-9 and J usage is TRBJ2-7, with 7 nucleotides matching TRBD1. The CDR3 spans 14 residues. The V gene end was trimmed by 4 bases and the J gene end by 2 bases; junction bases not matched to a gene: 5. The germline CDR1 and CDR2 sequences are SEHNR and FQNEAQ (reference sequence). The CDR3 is CASSSDRRPYEQYF. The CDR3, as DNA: TGTGCCAGCAGCTCGGACAGGAGACCCTACGAGCAGTACTTC.

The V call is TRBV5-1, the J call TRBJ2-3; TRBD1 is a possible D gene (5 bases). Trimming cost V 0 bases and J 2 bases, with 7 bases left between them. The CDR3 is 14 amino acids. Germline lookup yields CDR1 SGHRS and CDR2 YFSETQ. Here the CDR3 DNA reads TGCGCCAGCAGCTTGGGACAGACCACAGATACGCAGTATTTT. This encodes CASSLGQTTDTQYF.

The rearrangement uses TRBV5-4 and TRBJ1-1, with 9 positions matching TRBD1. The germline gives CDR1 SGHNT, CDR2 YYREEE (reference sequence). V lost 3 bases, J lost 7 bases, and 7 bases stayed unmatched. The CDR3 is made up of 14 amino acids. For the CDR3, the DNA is TGTGCCAGCAGCTCCGGGACAGGGACACTTGAAGCTTTCTTT. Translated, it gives CASSSGTGTLEAFF.

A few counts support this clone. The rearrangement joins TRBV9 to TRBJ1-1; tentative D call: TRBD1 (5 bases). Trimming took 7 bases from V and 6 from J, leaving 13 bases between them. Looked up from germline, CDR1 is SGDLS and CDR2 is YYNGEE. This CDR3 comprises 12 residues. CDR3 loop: CASGRGGAEAFF. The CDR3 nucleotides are TGTGCCAGCGGGAGGGGAGGTGCTGAAGCTTTCTTT.

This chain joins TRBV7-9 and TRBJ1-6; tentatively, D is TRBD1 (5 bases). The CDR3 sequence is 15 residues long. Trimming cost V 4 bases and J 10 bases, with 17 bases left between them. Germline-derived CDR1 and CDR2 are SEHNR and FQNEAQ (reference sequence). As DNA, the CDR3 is TGTGCCAGCAGCTCCCAGACAGCAGCCCCCTCACCCCTCCACTTT. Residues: CASSSQTAAPSPLHF.

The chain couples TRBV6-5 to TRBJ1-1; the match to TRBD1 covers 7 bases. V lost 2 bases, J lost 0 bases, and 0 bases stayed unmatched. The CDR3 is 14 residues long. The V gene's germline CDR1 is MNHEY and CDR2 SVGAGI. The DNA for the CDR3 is TGTGCCAGCAGTTACCAGGGGGTGAACACTGAAGCTTTCTTT. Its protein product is CASSYQGVNTEAFF.

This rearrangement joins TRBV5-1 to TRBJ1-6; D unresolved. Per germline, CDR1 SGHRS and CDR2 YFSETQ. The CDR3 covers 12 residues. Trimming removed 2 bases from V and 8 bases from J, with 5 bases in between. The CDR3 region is CASSLSDSPLHF. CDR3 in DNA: TGCGCCAGCAGCTTATCGGATTCACCCCTCCACTTT.

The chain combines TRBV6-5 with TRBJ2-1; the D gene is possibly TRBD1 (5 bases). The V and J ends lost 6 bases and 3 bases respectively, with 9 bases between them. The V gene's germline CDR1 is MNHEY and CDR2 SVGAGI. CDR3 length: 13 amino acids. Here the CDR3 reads CASRLDSYNEQFF. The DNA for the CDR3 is TGTGCCAGCAGACTTGACAGCTACAATGAGCAGTTCTTC.

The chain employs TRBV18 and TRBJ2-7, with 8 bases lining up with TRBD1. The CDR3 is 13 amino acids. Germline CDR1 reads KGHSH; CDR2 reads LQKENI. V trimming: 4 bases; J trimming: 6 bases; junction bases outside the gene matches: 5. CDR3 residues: CASSLGQGVEQYF. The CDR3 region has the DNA TGTGCCAGCTCACTTGGACAGGGCGTCGAGCAGTACTTC.

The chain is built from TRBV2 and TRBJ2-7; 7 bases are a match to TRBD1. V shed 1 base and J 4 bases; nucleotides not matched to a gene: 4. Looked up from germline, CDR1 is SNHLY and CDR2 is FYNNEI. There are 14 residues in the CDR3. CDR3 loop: CASSEVTGSYEQYF. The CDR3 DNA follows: TGTGCCAGCAGTGAAGTGACAGGGTCGTACGAGCAGTACTTC.

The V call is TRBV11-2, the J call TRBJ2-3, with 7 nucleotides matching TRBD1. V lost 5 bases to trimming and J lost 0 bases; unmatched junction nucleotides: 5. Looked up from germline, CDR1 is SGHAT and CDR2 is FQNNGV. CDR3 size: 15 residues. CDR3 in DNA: TGTGCCAGCAGCGAGGGACAGCTTAGCACAGATACGCAGTATTTT. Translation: CASSEGQLSTDTQYF.